This passage covers 21 T cell receptor beta chains from one sample sequenced in a study of radiotherapy plus CTLA-4 blockade in lung cancer. Measured with immunoSEQ multiplex PCR; TCRdb has only the in-frame clones, and not every one. The sample records tens of thousands of clones, 70% to 90% being singletons. This specimen was peripheral blood, taken from a patient treated with radiotherapy plus ipilimumab. The receptors shown here come from a human donor with non-small cell lung cancer that progressed on radiotherapy plus ipilimumab.

The J gene is TRBJ2-5, the V gene TRBV5-1, with 7 positions matching TRBD1. This CDR3 comprises 14 residues. Losses at the gene ends were 3 bases for V and 0 bases for J; bases not matched to a gene: 2. Germline V lookup: CDR1 SGHRS, CDR2 YFSETQ. CDR3 DNA sequence: TGCGCCAGCAGCTCGGGACAGCACCAAGAGACCCAGTACTTC. It specifies CASSSGQHQETQYF.

The table lists this clone with a count of one. The DNA of the CDR3 is TGTGCCAGCAGCCGAGAGAGAAGGGTGGGAGAGACCCAGTACTTC. It is translated as CASSRERRVGETQYF. The chain combines TRBV7-6 with TRBJ2-5, with D unclear. Trimming cost V 5 bases and J 4 bases, with 17 bases left between them. CDR3 length: 15 residues. CDR1 is SGHVS, CDR2 FNYEAQ, per germline.

The chain links TRBV6-5 to TRBJ1-1; D gene unclear. This CDR3 spans 13 amino acids. Between the trimmed V and J ends, which lost 3 bases and 10 bases, there was a span of 15 bases. Germline CDR1 reads MNHEY; CDR2 reads SVGAGI. CDR3 sequence reads: CASSYRSIGGAFF. The DNA for the CDR3 is TGTGCCAGCAGTTATCGGTCAATTGGTGGAGCTTTCTTT.

V is TRBV6-5 and J is TRBJ1-2, with 7 positions matching TRBD1. CDR3 length: 12 amino acids. Trimming at V came to 5 bases and at J to 7 bases, leaving 4 bases not matched to a gene. Germline loops: CDR1 MNHEY, CDR2 SVGAGI. The CDR3 sequence is CASSDRAAGYTF. In nucleotides, the CDR3 is TGTGCCAGCAGTGACAGGGCGGCTGGCTACACCTTC.

V usage is TRBV6-5 and J usage is TRBJ2-7; 7 bases align to TRBD1. Trimming cost V 0 bases and J 0 bases; bases outside gene matches: 2. CDR3 length equals 15 residues. Germline V CDR1 and CDR2: MNHEY, SVGAGI. CDR3 protein: CASSYSGQSSYEQYF. The CDR3 DNA reads TGTGCCAGCAGTTACTCGGGACAGTCCTCCTACGAGCAGTACTTC.

The chain carries TRBV12-1 and TRBJ1-5. TRBV12-1 is a documented pseudogene. The length of the CDR3 is 19 residues. This CDR3 is CASSFDRARSTRSNQPQHF. The CDR3 region has the DNA TGTGCCAGCAGCTTTGATCGGGCCAGGAGTACTCGCAGCAATCAGCCCCAGCATTTT.

The chain links TRBV5-6 to TRBJ2-3; D possibly corresponds to TRBD1 (5 bases). The V and J ends lost 2 bases and 0 bases respectively, with 16 bases between them. CDR1 is SGHDT and CDR2 is YYEEEE in the germline V gene. This CDR3 comprises 17 residues. In DNA, the CDR3 is TGTGCCAGCAGCTTTAGGGGATTGCCCGCTAGCACAGATACGCAGTATTTT. Translating gives CASSFRGLPASTDTQYF.

V and J are TRBV7-2 and TRBJ1-1; weak D call: TRBD1 (5 bases). The germline gives CDR1 SGHTA, CDR2 FQGNSA. The CDR3 has 14 residues. Trimming pared 6 bases from V and 4 bases from J, leaving 15 bases between. CDR3 amino acids: CASSSTRVGTEAFF. The CDR3 DNA sequence: TGTGCCAGCAGTTCCACCAGGGTCGGCACTGAAGCTTTCTTT. The full variable domain, its missing parts supplied by reference TRBV7-2 and TRBJ1-1, is GAGVSQSPSNKVTEKGKDVELRCDPISGHTALYWYRQSLGQGLEFLIYFQGNSAPDKSGLPSDRFSAERTGGSVSTLTIQRTQQEDSAVYLCASSSTRVGTEAFFGQGTRLTVV.

The rearrangement uses TRBV5-5 and TRBJ1-1; 9 bases are a match to TRBD1. Germline trimming cut 2 bases from V and 1 base from J; bases unmatched to any gene: 6. CDR1 and CDR2 from the germline V gene are SGHKS and YYEKEE (reference sequence). This CDR3 contains 16 residues. The CDR3 sequence: CASSFTGGAGNTEAFF. CDR3 nucleotides: TGTGCCAGCAGCTTCACAGGGGGCGCAGGGAACACTGAAGCTTTCTTT.

The rearrangement links TRBV6-5 to TRBJ1-2; the match to TRBD1 covers 9 bases. This CDR3 has 15 amino acids. CDR1 and CDR2 (germline): MNHEY, SVGAGI. J lost 4 bases, V lost 0 bases, and 3 bases had no gene match. The CDR3 is CASSYSDRGGYGYTF. CDR3 nucleotide sequence: TGTGCCAGCAGTTACTCCGACAGGGGGGGCTATGGCTACACCTTC.

The V call is TRBV18, the J call TRBJ1-3; 8 nucleotides align to TRBD1. CDR3 length: 16 amino acids. Germline CDR1 reads KGHSH; CDR2 reads LQKENI. J gave up 0 bases and V 4 bases, and 5 bases lay outside the gene matches. The CDR3 DNA reads TGTGCCAGCTCACGGGACAGGCAAAGCTCTGGAAACACCATATATTTT. Protein: CASSRDRQSSGNTIYF.

V gene TRBV29-1 combines with J gene TRBJ1-2, with D possibly being TRBD1 (5 bases). Looked up from germline, CDR1 is SQVTM and CDR2 is ANQGSEA. The CDR3 sequence is 13 residues long. Deletions cut 4 bases from V and 4 bases from J, with 13 bases between. The CDR3 sequence is CSVAGQGLYGYTF. The CDR3 nucleotides are TGCAGCGTTGCGGGGCAGGGCCTCTATGGCTACACCTTC.

This chain joins TRBV7-9 and TRBJ1-2, with D possibly being TRBD1 (6 bases). CDR3 size: 13 residues. Germline assignment: CDR1 SEHNR and CDR2 FQNEAQ (reference sequence). Deletions cut 5 bases from V and 4 bases from J, with 11 bases between. CDR3 residues: CASSRTGSYGYTF. CDR3 bases: TGTGCCAGCAGCCGTACAGGGAGCTATGGCTACACCTTC.

The rearrangement links TRBV5-1 to TRBJ2-2, with D perhaps matching TRBD1 (7 bases). The V end lost 2 bases, the J end lost 5 bases, and 16 bases lay between the germline ends. This CDR3 contains 16 residues. Germline V CDR1 and CDR2: SGHRS, YFSETQ. CDR3 in amino acids: CASSFGGTVVTGELFF. The CDR3 DNA reads TGCGCCAGCAGCTTTGGCGGGACAGTGGTTACCGGGGAGCTGTTTTTT.

The genes are TRBV10-3 and TRBJ2-3; 9 nucleotides line up with TRBD1. The V segment lost 6 bases and the J segment 4 bases; nucleotides outside the gene matches: 5. CDR1 is ENHRY, CDR2 SYGVKD, per germline. The CDR3 spans 14 residues. The chain's CDR3 is CAISDRGAADTQYF. The DNA of the CDR3 is TGTGCCATCAGCGACAGGGGGGCCGCAGATACGCAGTATTTT.

This chain joins TRBV11-1 and TRBJ2-1; D may be TRBD2 (5 bases). Germline CDR1 and CDR2: SGHAT and FQDESV (reference sequence). Trimming stripped 6 bases from V and 5 bases from J, with 14 bases between. The CDR3 length is 14 residues. Here the CDR3 reads CASSFRGNNNEQFF. The CDR3 nucleotides read TGTGCCAGCAGTTTCCGGGGAAACAACAATGAGCAGTTCTTC.

J is TRBJ2-5 and V is TRBV30; the D is unclear. The CDR3 totals 11 residues. Between the trimmed V and J ends, which lost 6 bases and 5 bases, there was a span of 10 bases. The germline CDR1 and CDR2 sequences are GTSNPN and SVGIG (reference sequence). For the CDR3, the DNA is TGTGCCTGTTCCCTCGCGGAGACCCAGTACTTC. It codes for CACSLAETQYF.

V and J are TRBV5-1 and TRBJ1-5; D is undetermined. This CDR3 region has 16 residues. With 0 bases removed from V and 2 bases from J, the gap between germline ends came to 12 bases. The germline V gene encodes CDR1 SGHRS and CDR2 YFSETQ. The CDR3 region has the DNA TGCGCCAGCAGCTTGGGACCTCCTGGGGGCAATCAGCCCCAGCATTTT. It encodes CASSLGPPGGNQPQHF.

V gene TRBV4-2 combines with J gene TRBJ1-3, with unresolved D. The germline CDR1 and CDR2 sequences are LGHNA and YNFKEQ. V was trimmed by 0 bases and J by 2 bases, leaving 8 bases between them. The length of the CDR3 is 15 residues. CDR3 sequence (DNA): TGTGCCAGCAGCCAAGATTCCGGGACTGGAAACACCATATATTTT. It encodes CASSQDSGTGNTIYF.

V and J are TRBV7-9 and TRBJ1-2; D call uncertain. CDR1 is SEHNR, CDR2 FQNEAQ, per germline (reference sequence). Trimming took off 3 bases at V and 14 bases at J, with 16 bases between the two ends. This CDR3 contains 12 residues. The DNA of the CDR3 is TGTGCCAGCAGCTTGGAGGTGGCAGTCTCAACCTTC. This codes for CASSLEVAVSTF.

The rearrangement uses TRBV6-4 and TRBJ2-1; the match to TRBD2 covers 7 bases. The V gene's germline CDR1 is MRHNA and CDR2 SNTAGT. V lost 0 bases and J lost 2; bases outside the gene matches: 4. This CDR3 is 16 amino acids long. The CDR3 DNA is TGTGCCAGCAGTGACTCGGCGGGAGCCCCCTACAATGAGCAGTTCTTC. Translating gives CASSDSAGAPYNEQFF.